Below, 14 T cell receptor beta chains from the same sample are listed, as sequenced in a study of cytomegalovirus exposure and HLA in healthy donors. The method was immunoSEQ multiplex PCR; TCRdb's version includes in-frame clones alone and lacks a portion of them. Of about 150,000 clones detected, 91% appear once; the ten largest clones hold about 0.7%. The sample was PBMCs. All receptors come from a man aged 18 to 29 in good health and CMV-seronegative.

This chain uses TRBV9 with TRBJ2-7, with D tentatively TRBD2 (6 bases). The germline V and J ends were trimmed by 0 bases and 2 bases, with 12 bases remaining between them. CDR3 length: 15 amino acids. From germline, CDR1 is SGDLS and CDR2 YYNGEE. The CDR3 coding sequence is TGTGCCAGCAGCGTAGGGGAGGCGGAACCCTACGAGCAGTACGTC. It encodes CASSVGEAEPYEQYV.

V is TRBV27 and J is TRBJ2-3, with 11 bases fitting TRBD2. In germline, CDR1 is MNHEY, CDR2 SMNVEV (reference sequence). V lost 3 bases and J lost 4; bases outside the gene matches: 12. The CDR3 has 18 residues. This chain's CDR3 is CASSFLTSGSSGPDTQYF. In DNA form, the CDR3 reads TGTGCCAGCAGTTTTTTAACTAGCGGGAGTTCGGGCCCAGATACGCAGTATTTT.

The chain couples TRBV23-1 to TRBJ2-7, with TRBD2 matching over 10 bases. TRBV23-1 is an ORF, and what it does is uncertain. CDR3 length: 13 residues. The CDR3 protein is CATPLAGAREQYV. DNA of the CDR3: TGCGCTACCCCCCTAGCGGGAGCTCGGGAGCAGTACGTC.

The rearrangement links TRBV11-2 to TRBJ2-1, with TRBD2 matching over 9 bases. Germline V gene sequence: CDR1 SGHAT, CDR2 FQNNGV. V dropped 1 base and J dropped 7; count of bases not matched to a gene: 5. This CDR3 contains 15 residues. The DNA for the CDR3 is TGTGCCAGCAGCTTAGGCAGCGGGGGGCCTAATGAGCAGTTCTTC. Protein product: CASSLGSGGPNEQFF.

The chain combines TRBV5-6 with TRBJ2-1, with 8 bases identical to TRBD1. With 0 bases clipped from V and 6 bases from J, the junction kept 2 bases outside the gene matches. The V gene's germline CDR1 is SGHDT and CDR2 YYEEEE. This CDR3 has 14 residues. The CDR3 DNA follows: TGTGCCAGCAGCTTGGGGACAGGGACCAATGAGCAGTTCTTC. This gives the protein CASSLGTGTNEQFF.

Written as DNA, the CDR3 is TGTGCCTGGAGCCGAAGTGGTGGCAGAGAGACCCAGTACTTC. It codes for CAWSRSGGRETQYF. The rearrangement uses TRBV30 and TRBJ2-5; D remains ambiguous. The CDR3 sequence is 14 residues long. The germline V gene encodes CDR1 GTSNPN and CDR2 SVGIG (reference sequence). V lost 3 bases and J lost 4, with 15 bases in between. Full variable domain (outside the CDR3, taken from reference TRBV30 and TRBJ2-5): SQTIHQWPATLVQPVGSPLSLECTVEGTSNPNLYWYRQAAGRGLQLLFYSVGIGQISSEVPQNLSASRPQDRQFILSSKKLLLSDSGFYLCAWSRSGGRETQYFGPGTRLLVL.

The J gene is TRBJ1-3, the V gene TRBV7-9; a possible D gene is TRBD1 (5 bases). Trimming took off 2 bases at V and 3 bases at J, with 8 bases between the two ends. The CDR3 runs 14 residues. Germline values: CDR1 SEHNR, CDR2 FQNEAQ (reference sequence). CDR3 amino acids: CASSLRGGGNTIYF. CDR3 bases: TGTGCCAGCAGCTTACGGGGGGGTGGAAACACCATATATTTT. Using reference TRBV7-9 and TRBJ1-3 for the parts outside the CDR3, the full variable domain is DTGVSQNPRHKITKRGQNVTFRCDPISEHNRLYWYRQTLGQGPEFLTYFQNEAQLEKSRLLSDRFSAERPKGSFSTLEIQRTEQGDSAMYLCASSLRGGGNTIYFGEGSWLTVV.

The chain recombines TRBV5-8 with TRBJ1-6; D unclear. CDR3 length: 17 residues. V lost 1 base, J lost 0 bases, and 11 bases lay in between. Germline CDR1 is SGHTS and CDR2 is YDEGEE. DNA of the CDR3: TGTGCCAGCAGCTTGCGCCGCTCGAGCTCCTATAATTCACCCCTCCACTTT. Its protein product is CASSLRRSSSYNSPLHF.

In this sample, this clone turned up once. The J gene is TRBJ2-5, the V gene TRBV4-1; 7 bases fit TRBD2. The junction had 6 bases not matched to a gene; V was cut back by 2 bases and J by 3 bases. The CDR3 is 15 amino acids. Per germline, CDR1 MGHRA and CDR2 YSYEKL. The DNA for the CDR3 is TGCGCCAGCAGCCAACCGACTAGCATCGAAGAGACCCAGTACTTC. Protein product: CASSQPTSIEETQYF.

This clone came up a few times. The CDR3 coding sequence is TGTGCCAGCCCCGGGTGGACAGGGTTAACAGATACGCAGTATTTT. This gives the protein CASPGWTGLTDTQYF. This sequence joins TRBV6-1 and TRBJ2-3; 8 nucleotides agree with TRBD1. Germline V CDR1 and CDR2: MNHNS, SASEGT. Germline trimming cut 8 bases from V and 3 bases from J; bases unmatched to any gene: 10. CDR3 length equals 15 residues.

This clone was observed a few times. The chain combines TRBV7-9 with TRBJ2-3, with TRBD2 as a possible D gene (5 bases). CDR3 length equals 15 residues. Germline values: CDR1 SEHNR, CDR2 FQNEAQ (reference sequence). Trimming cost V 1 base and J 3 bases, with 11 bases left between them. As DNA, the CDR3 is TGTGCCAGCAGCTTAGTGATCCGGGGTACAGATACGCAGTATTTT. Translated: CASSLVIRGTDTQYF.

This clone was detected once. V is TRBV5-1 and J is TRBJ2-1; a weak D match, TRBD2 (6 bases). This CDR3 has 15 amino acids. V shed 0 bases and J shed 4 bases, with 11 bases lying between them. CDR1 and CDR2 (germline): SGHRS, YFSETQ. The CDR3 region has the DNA TGCGCCAGCAGCTTGGCTAGCGTAGCTTACAATGAGCAGTTCTTC. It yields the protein CASSLASVAYNEQFF.

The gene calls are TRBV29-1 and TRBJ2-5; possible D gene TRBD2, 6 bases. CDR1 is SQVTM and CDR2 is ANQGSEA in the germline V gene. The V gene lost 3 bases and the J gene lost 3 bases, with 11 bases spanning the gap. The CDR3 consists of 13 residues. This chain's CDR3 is CSVDLGLEETQYF. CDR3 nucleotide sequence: TGCAGCGTTGATTTGGGACTCGAAGAGACCCAGTACTTC.

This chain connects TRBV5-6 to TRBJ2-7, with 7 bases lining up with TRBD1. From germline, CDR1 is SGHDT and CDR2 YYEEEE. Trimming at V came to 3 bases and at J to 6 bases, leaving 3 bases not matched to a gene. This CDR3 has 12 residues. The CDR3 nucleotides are TGTGCCAGCAGCTCGACAGGGTCCGAGCAGTACGTC. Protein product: CASSSTGSEQYV.